The 28 T cell receptor beta chains below all came from one sample that was sequenced in a study of blood T cell repertoires in COVID-19 (dated by TCRdb to 2020 to 2022). The protocol used for the library was the immunoSEQ multiplex PCR assay. The table was pulled from immuneACCESS by TCRdb, which kept in-frame rearrangements only. Such tables lose some clones; where checked, under half of the loss comes from unresolved V genes, and the rest has no known cause. This sample gives about 480,000 clones in total; roughly 90% of them show up just once. 1.8% of the sample comes from the top ten. The specimen was PBMCs or T cells enriched from blood (not recorded which). All receptors derive from a woman in her thirties or forties who had recovered from COVID-19.

The rearrangement links TRBV6-6 to TRBJ1-3; maybe TRBD1 (5 bases). This CDR3 is built from 16 residues. The V gene lost 6 bases and the J gene lost 0 bases, with 15 bases spanning the gap. Germline V lookup: CDR1 MNHNY, CDR2 SVGAGI (reference sequence). The CDR3 spells CASSRQTESSGNTIYF. CDR3 DNA: TGTGCCAGCAGCCGCCAGACAGAAAGCTCTGGAAACACCATATATTTT.

This clone occurred once. The rearrangement uses TRBV3-1 (or the pseudogene TRBV3-2) and TRBJ2-3, with D hard to call. With 6 bases removed from V and 3 bases from J, the gap between germline ends came to 16 bases. Germline CDR1 and CDR2: LGHDT and YNNKEL (reference sequence). The CDR3 totals 15 residues. The CDR3 nucleotides read TGTGCCAGCAGTCACGTTACGGTATCGACAGATACGCAGTATTTT. Translation: CASSHVTVSTDTQYF.

The chain is built from TRBV6-5 and TRBJ2-7; the D gene is possibly TRBD2 (7 bases). The germline V gene encodes CDR1 MNHEY and CDR2 SVGAGI. The CDR3 runs 16 residues. With 0 bases removed from V and 2 bases from J, the gap between germline ends came to 14 bases. The CDR3 spells CASSYSFYGGPYEQYF. The CDR3 DNA sequence: TGTGCCAGCAGTTACTCGTTTTACGGGGGGCCCTACGAGCAGTACTTC.

The chain joins TRBV7-2 to TRBJ2-7; TRBD2 agrees at 8 bases. The CDR3 loop spans 14 amino acids. V was pared by 9 bases and J by 7 bases, with 14 bases of the junction left unmatched. Germline-derived CDR1 and CDR2 are SGHTA and FQGNSA. The CDR3 nucleotides are TGTGCCAGTAGGTTCTCAGCGGGAGAAGGTGAGCAGTACTTC. It specifies CASRFSAGEGEQYF.

This clone was counted a few times. V gene TRBV7-9 combines with J gene TRBJ2-7; D unclear. The CDR3 runs 14 residues. Looked up from germline, CDR1 is SEHNR and CDR2 is FQNEAQ (reference sequence). V was cut by 7 bases and J by 6 bases, with 19 bases left in between. CDR3: CASTLAGRPFEQYF. The CDR3, as DNA: TGTGCCAGCACCCTGGCCGGCAGGCCCTTCGAGCAGTACTTC.

J is TRBJ1-1 and V is TRBV12-3 or TRBV12-4; D is unresolved. The CDR3 contains 13 residues. Trimming removed 3 bases from V and 1 base from J, with 6 bases in between. The CDR3 coding sequence is TGTGCCAGCAGTTTGGAGGGGAACACTGAAGCTTTCTTT. Amino acids: CASSLEGNTEAFF.

The chain carries TRBV7-9 and TRBJ1-4, with TRBD1 matching over 11 bases. CDR1 is SEHNR, CDR2 FQNEAQ, per germline (reference sequence). The trim removed 4 bases at V and 6 bases at J, leaving 4 bases unmatched. The CDR3 contains 15 residues. CDR3 sequence (DNA): TGTGCCAGCAGCTGGGGACAGGGGGGATATGAAAAACTGTTTTTT. It translates to CASSWGQGGYEKLFF. Full variable domain (rest looked up from reference TRBV7-9 and TRBJ1-4): DTGVSQNPRHKITKRGQNVTFRCDPISEHNRLYWYRQTLGQGPEFLTYFQNEAQLEKSRLLSDRFSAERPKGSFSTLEIQRTEQGDSAMYLCASSWGQGGYEKLFFGSGTQLSVL.

This chain uses TRBV4-3 with TRBJ1-2; D ambiguous. Trimming took off 0 bases at V and 4 bases at J, with 15 bases between the two ends. Germline assignment: CDR1 LGHNA and CDR2 YSLEER. The CDR3 has 16 residues. This CDR3 reads CASSQDRQVRSYGYTF. CDR3 in DNA: TGCGCCAGCAGCCAAGACCGTCAGGTCCGATCCTATGGCTACACCTTC.

J is TRBJ2-7 and V is TRBV5-6; the D gene is possibly TRBD2 (6 bases). Trimming removed 4 bases from V and 2 bases from J, with 10 bases in between. The V gene's germline CDR1 is SGHDT and CDR2 YYEEEE. The CDR3 contains 13 residues. The CDR3 loop is CASSGGLAYEQYF. CDR3 nucleotides: TGTGCCAGCAGCGGGGGACTTGCCTACGAGCAGTACTTC.

The V call is TRBV24-1, the J call TRBJ2-3; D ambiguous. Germline assignment: CDR1 KGHDR and CDR2 SFDVKD. This CDR3 has 14 amino acids. V lost 4 bases and J lost 0, with 7 bases in between. The CDR3 spells CATSDRVSTDTQYF. For the CDR3, the DNA is TGTGCCACCAGTGACCGTGTGAGCACAGATACGCAGTATTTT.

The J gene is TRBJ1-2, the V gene TRBV18, with 9 positions matching TRBD1. The length of the CDR3 is 15 residues. Germline V gives CDR1 KGHSH, CDR2 LQKENI. Unmatched junction bases numbered 9, after V lost 6 bases and J lost 4 bases. The CDR3 coding sequence is TGTGCCAGCTCCCCTCCGGGACAGGGATTCTATGGCTACACCTTC. Amino acid sequence: CASSPPGQGFYGYTF.

This sequence joins TRBV5-1 and TRBJ2-2, with 13 bases aligning to TRBD2. The V gene end was trimmed by 2 bases and the J gene end by 5 bases; junction bases not matched to a gene: 6. The germline CDR1 and CDR2 sequences are SGHRS and YFSETQ. There are 17 residues in the CDR3. CDR3: CASSLPLAGGPTGELFF. The CDR3 nucleotides read TGCGCCAGCAGCTTACCACTAGCGGGAGGGCCTACCGGGGAGCTGTTTTTT.

This chain uses TRBV6-2 or TRBV6-3 with TRBJ2-3; 10 positions match TRBD2. Germline values: CDR1 MNHEY, CDR2 SVGEGT. V gave up 2 bases and J gave up 2 bases; unmatched junction bases: 4. The CDR3 is 16 residues long. The chain's CDR3 is CASSYLTSGVTDTQYF. CDR3 bases: TGTGCCAGCAGTTACCTCACTAGCGGGGTCACAGATACGCAGTATTTT.

This clone came up once. V usage is TRBV11-2 and J usage is TRBJ2-1; D perhaps matches TRBD2 (6 bases). Per germline, CDR1 SGHAT and CDR2 FQNNGV. V was shortened by 5 bases and J by 6 bases, with 14 bases between the two germline ends. The CDR3 is 14 amino acids. CDR3 in amino acids: CASSISGRINEQFF. The DNA for the CDR3 is TGTGCCAGCAGCATTAGTGGGAGGATCAATGAGCAGTTCTTC.

The V and J genes are TRBV27 and TRBJ2-1; perhaps TRBD2 as D (5 bases). Germline CDR1 MNHEY, CDR2 SMNVEV (reference sequence). The CDR3 has 14 residues. Trimming removed 7 bases at V and 6 bases at J, with 16 bases between. The CDR3 DNA reads TGTGCCAGCACCCGGTACGGGATTTTCAATGAGCAGTTCTTC. It specifies CASTRYGIFNEQFF.

The V and J genes are TRBV5-6 and TRBJ2-7; 10 bases align to TRBD2. This CDR3 region has 15 residues. Per germline, CDR1 SGHDT and CDR2 YYEEEE. J gave up 4 bases and V 4 bases, and 8 bases lay outside the gene matches. The CDR3 here is CASSPPSGSGYEQYF. CDR3 nucleotide sequence: TGTGCCAGCAGCCCGCCTAGCGGGAGTGGTTACGAGCAGTACTTC.

The rearrangement joins TRBV7-2 to TRBJ2-4, with D tentatively TRBD2 (6 bases). CDR1 is SGHTA and CDR2 is FQGNSA in the germline V gene. V was cut by 2 bases and J by 7 bases, with 12 bases left in between. The CDR3 consists of 14 residues. The CDR3 sequence is CASSLFGGPNIQYF. The CDR3 DNA reads as TGTGCCAGCAGCTTATTTGGAGGGCCGAACATTCAGTACTTC.

This chain joins TRBV19 and TRBJ1-6, with a possible D match to TRBD1 (6 bases). The CDR3 is 14 amino acids. The V end was cut by 5 bases, the J end by 10 bases, with 15 bases between. The germline V gene has CDR1 LNHDA and CDR2 SQIVND (reference sequence). In DNA, the CDR3 is TGTGCCAGTAGTCTCTCCGGGGGGCCATCACCCCTCCACTTT. Translation gives CASSLSGGPSPLHF.

This chain connects TRBV27 to TRBJ2-3; TRBD2 agrees at 8 bases. CDR1 and CDR2 (germline): MNHEY, SMNVEV (reference sequence). The CDR3 has 15 amino acids. V lost 5 bases and J lost 2; bases outside the gene matches: 6. The CDR3 sequence: CASSLELAVTDTQYF. The CDR3 DNA reads as TGTGCCAGCAGTCTAGAACTAGCGGTCACAGATACGCAGTATTTT.

For the CDR3, the DNA is TGTGCCAGCAGCTTAGCGCCGGGGAGCACTGAAGCTTTCTTT. Residues: CASSLAPGSTEAFF. The J gene is TRBJ1-1, the V gene TRBV7-2; unclear D gene. Per germline, CDR1 SGHTA and CDR2 FQGNSA. Trimming stripped 0 bases from V and 4 bases from J, with 9 bases between. The CDR3 is made up of 14 amino acids.

V gene TRBV7-2 combines with J gene TRBJ1-2, with D possibly matching TRBD1 (6 bases). Between the trimmed V and J ends, which lost 5 bases and 3 bases, there was a span of 13 bases. CDR3 length: 14 amino acids. Germline assignment: CDR1 SGHTA and CDR2 FQGNSA. DNA of the CDR3: TGTGCCAGCAGCCCCCACAAGGGGGACTATGGCTACACCTTC. Translated, it gives CASSPHKGDYGYTF.

The chain links TRBV27 to TRBJ1-2; no clear D. Trimming pared 5 bases from V and 8 bases from J, leaving 9 bases between. This CDR3 spans 11 amino acids. The germline CDR1 and CDR2 sequences are MNHEY and SMNVEV (reference sequence). CDR3 loop: CASSGPGGYTF. In nucleotides, the CDR3 is TGTGCCAGCAGTGGACCGGGAGGCTACACCTTC.

In this sample, this clone turned up once. The CDR3: CATSDPNRGPTEAFF. As DNA, the CDR3 is TGTGCCACCAGTGATCCAAACAGGGGGCCCACTGAAGCTTTCTTT. The chain recombines TRBV24-1 with TRBJ1-1, with TRBD1 matching 9 bases. This CDR3 has 15 amino acids. V gave up 3 bases and J gave up 4 bases; unmatched junction bases: 5. The germline CDR1 and CDR2 sequences are KGHDR and SFDVKD.

The chain has TRBV5-3 and TRBJ2-7, with TRBD2 identical over 13 bases. TRBV5-3 belongs to the ORF category, with a function that is uncertain. This CDR3 spans 19 amino acids. The trim removed 3 bases at V and 4 bases at J, leaving 16 bases unmatched. The CDR3 DNA reads as TGTGCCAGAAGCTCTTTAGGGACTAGCGGGAACCCCTGGTTGTACGAGCAGTACTTC. Its translation: CARSSLGTSGNPWLYEQYF.

The rearrangement joins TRBV12-5 to TRBJ1-5; 7 positions agree with TRBD1. Germline CDR1 is LGHNT and CDR2 is FRNRAP. The junction had 11 bases not matched to a gene; V was cut back by 0 bases and J by 3 bases. This CDR3 is 18 amino acids long. For the CDR3, the DNA is TGTGCTAGTGGTTTGGTACAGGGGCTCCTACCTTTCAATCAGCCCCAGCATTTT. Its protein product is CASGLVQGLLPFNQPQHF.

This clone was seen only once. The chain employs TRBV2 and TRBJ2-1, with 10 bases aligning to TRBD2. Per the germline V gene, CDR1 is SNHLY and CDR2 is FYNNEI. V lost 4 bases, J lost 5 bases, and 11 bases stayed unmatched. The CDR3 extends over 17 amino acids. CDR3 coding DNA: TGTGCCAGCAGTGTAACCGAGACTAGCGGGTGGGACAATGAGCAGTTCTTC. This translates into CASSVTETSGWDNEQFF. The complete variable domain, with remaining parts taken from reference TRBV2 and TRBJ2-1, reads EPEVTQTPSHQVTQMGQEVILRCVPISNHLYFYWYRQILGQKVEFLVSFYNNEISEKSEIFDDQFSVERPDGSNFTLKIRSTKLEDSAMYFCASSVTETSGWDNEQFFGPGTRLTVL.

J is TRBJ2-5 and V is TRBV19; 11 bases align to TRBD2. The J segment lost 5 bases and the V segment lost 3 bases, leaving 5 bases of the junction unmatched. This CDR3 is 15 amino acids long. In germline, CDR1 is LNHDA, CDR2 SQIVND (reference sequence). This CDR3 reads CASSISLAGAETQYF. CDR3 nucleotide sequence: TGTGCCAGTAGTATCTCACTAGCGGGAGCTGAGACCCAGTACTTC.

This clone was observed a few times. This rearrangement joins TRBV5-6 to TRBJ2-7; 8 positions match TRBD2. V lost 4 bases and J lost 2; bases outside the gene matches: 5. The CDR3 loop spans 14 amino acids. Germline CDR1 SGHDT, CDR2 YYEEEE. Here the CDR3 reads CASSGNSGTYEQYF. DNA of the CDR3: TGTGCCAGCAGCGGGAATAGCGGGACCTACGAGCAGTACTTC.